The 3 T cell receptor beta chains in this list originate from one sample, sequenced in a study of T cells in pancreatic ductal adenocarcinoma (dated 2017 in TCRdb). The method was the immunoSEQ multiplex PCR assay. TCRdb limited this immuneACCESS table to in-frame rearrangements with V and J called. A share of clones is missing; checked studies link under half to unresolved V genes, and the rest is unexplained. In all, the sample holds over 85,000 clones, and about 95% of those were seen once. In total, the top ten clones hold less than 4% of the sample. Pancreatic ductal adenocarcinoma patients who had undergone surgery without neoadjuvant therapy were selected. The sequencing input was PBMCs. These receptors were obtained from a human donor with pancreatic ductal adenocarcinoma.

The rearrangement joins TRBV4-1 to TRBJ2-7; TRBD2 might be the D (5 bases). Per germline, CDR1 MGHRA and CDR2 YSYEKL. This CDR3 is built from 16 residues. The germline V and J ends were trimmed by 0 bases and 0 bases, with 12 bases remaining between them. Here the CDR3 DNA reads TGCGCCAGCAGCCAAGAAGGACTGCAACACTCCTACGAGCAGTACTTC. As protein: CASSQEGLQHSYEQYF.

This chain joins TRBV7-2 and TRBJ2-5, with TRBD2 identical over 8 bases. CDR3 length equals 13 residues. Trimming cost V 5 bases and J 12 bases; bases outside gene matches: 11. The germline CDR1 and CDR2 sequences are SGHTA and FQGNSA. CDR3 DNA: TGTGCCAGCAGCGCCGGGGGGGAACACTCGAAGTACTTC. As protein: CASSAGGEHSKYF. Full variable domain (missing parts from reference TRBV7-2 and TRBJ2-5): GAGVSQSPSNKVTEKGKDVELRCDPISGHTALYWYRQSLGQGLEFLIYFQGNSAPDKSGLPSDRFSAERTGGSVSTLTIQRTQQEDSAVYLCASSAGGEHSKYFGPGTRLLVL.

The chain employs TRBV18 and TRBJ1-2; D not resolved. Germline V gene lookup returns CDR1 KGHSH and CDR2 LQKENI. The V end was cut by 0 bases, the J end by 2 bases, with 13 bases between. The CDR3 contains 16 residues. CDR3 region: CASSPPDTLPNYGYTF. CDR3 coding DNA: TGTGCCAGCTCACCACCAGACACACTCCCCAACTATGGCTACACCTTC. The variable domain in full, with the rest retrieved from reference TRBV18 and TRBJ1-2, is NAGVMQNPRHLVRRRGQEARLRCSPMKGHSHVYWYRQLPEEGLKFMVYLQKENIIDESGMPKERFSAEFPKEGPSILRIQQVVRGDSAAYFCASSPPDTLPNYGYTFGSGTRLTVV.